This T cell receptor (beta chain) appears in the sequencing data of a study of blood T cells in healthy people across ages. PCR was performed a second time for roughly 7 to 12 cycles using a sample-barcoded 5' primer and a J-beta primer mix. TCRdb re-called the 5' RACE reads with MiXCR, one entry per CDR3 protein. Seen here are a few hundred thousand distinct CDR3 sequences, 50% to 60% observed once, and the top ten hold 51%. Donor samples were obtained from healthy Caucasian individuals from Russia, aged about 6 to 95. V lost 5 bases and J lost 3; bases outside the gene matches: 4. CDR3 size: 14 residues. Looked up from germline, CDR1 is SGHTA and CDR2 is FQGNSA.

The chain recombines TRBV7-2 with TRBJ2-7, with 10 bases fitting TRBD2. The clonotype comes from a man in his 60s in good health. The sample consisted of blood. CDR3 sequence: CASSLGLAIYEQYF. CDR3 sequence (DNA): TGTGCCAGCAGCCTGGGACTAGCGATCTACGAGCAGTACTTC.